Here is one T cell receptor beta chain with its context. This record belongs to a study of blood T cell repertoires in COVID-19. Study as a whole: Donors in the United States, Italy and Spain gave samples during acute or convalescent COVID-19. From T cells, B-cell-depleted T cells, or PBMCs came the material, which was cDNA or gDNA.

Original processing methods: Amplifying reference gene primers gave estimates of nucleated cell counts. TCRdb keeps only in-frame clones here, not all; method: immunoSEQ multiplex PCR. V and J calls and clone size are as listed in that table; D and trimming were resolved from the DNA. This sample has 160,000 or so clones, with around four fifths found just once. Per germline, CDR1 LGHDT and CDR2 YNNKEL (reference sequence). The CDR3 is made up of 13 amino acids. V lost 3 bases, J lost 10 bases, and 8 bases stayed unmatched. Sequenced: peripheral blood. The origin of this receptor is a man between 65 and 80 years old with active or convalescent COVID-19. V gene TRBV3-1 (or the pseudogene TRBV3-2) combines with J gene TRBJ1-1, with 7 bases matching TRBD1. CDR3 loop: CASSQSSPGGAFF. The CDR3 bases are TGTGCCAGCAGCCAGAGTTCCCCAGGGGGAGCTTTCTTT.